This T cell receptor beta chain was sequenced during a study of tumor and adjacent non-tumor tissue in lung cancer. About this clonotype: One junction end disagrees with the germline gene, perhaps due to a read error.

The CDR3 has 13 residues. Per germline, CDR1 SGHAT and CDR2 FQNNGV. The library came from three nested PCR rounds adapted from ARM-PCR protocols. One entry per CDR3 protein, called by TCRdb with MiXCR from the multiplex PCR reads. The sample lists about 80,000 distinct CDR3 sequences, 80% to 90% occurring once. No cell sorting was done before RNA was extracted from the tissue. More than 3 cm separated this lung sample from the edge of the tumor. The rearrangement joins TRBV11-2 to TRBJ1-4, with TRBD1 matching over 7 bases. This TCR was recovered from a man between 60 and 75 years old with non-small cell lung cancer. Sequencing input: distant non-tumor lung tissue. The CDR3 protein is CGSSLDIGGRLFF. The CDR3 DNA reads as TGTGGCAGCAGCTTAGATATAGGGGGCAGACTGTTTTTT.